The 17 T cell receptor beta chains presented below share a single source sample, sequenced in a study of vaccination effects on CD4 cells after COVID-19. Repertoires were generated with immunoSEQ multiplex PCR, while TCRdb's copy carries only in-frame clones and drops some. Found here are 31,000 or so clones, about two thirds of them singletons; the top ten hold about 4%. Subsequent to a culture period of about ten days, CD4+ T cells were isolated. What these receptors recognize is not known. This specimen was CD4+ T cells from PBMCs cultured without peptide, taken before COVID-19 vaccination. The receptors derive from a human donor who received a COVID-19 vaccine.

This rearrangement joins TRBV19 to TRBJ2-2; 8 nucleotides match TRBD2. The J segment lost 7 bases and the V segment lost 1 base, leaving 5 bases of the junction unmatched. Germline CDR1 and CDR2: LNHDA and SQIVND (reference sequence). This CDR3 comprises 15 residues. The CDR3 nucleotides read TGTGCCAGTAGTATAGGGACTAGCAGTCGCGGGGAGCTGTTTTTT. Its translation: CASSIGTSSRGELFF. The complete variable domain, with remaining parts taken from reference TRBV19 and TRBJ2-2, reads DGGITQSPKYLFRKEGQNVTLSCEQNLNHDAMYWYRQDPGQGLRLIYYSQIVNDFQKGDIAEGYSVSREKKESFPLTVTSAQKNPTAFYLCASSIGTSSRGELFFGEGSRLTVL.

The CDR3 DNA follows: TGCGCCAGCAGCTTAATTAGTCCAGATGCCTACAATGAGCAGTTCTTC. It translates to CASSLISPDAYNEQFF. This chain connects TRBV5-1 to TRBJ2-1, with unresolved D. V was pared by 2 bases and J by 2 bases, with 14 bases between. Germline CDR1 reads SGHRS; CDR2 reads YFSETQ. CDR3 length: 16 residues. The full variable domain, rest sourced from reference TRBV5-1 and TRBJ2-1, is KAGVTQTPRYLIKTRGQQVTLSCSPISGHRSVSWYQQTPGQGLQFLFEYFSETQRNKGNFPGRFSGRQFSNSRSEMNVSTLELGDSALYLCASSLISPDAYNEQFFGPGTRLTVL.

The gene calls are TRBV3-1 (or the pseudogene TRBV3-2) and TRBJ2-7; 9 bases map to TRBD2. V was clipped by 3 bases and J by 3 bases; unmatched bases: 3. This CDR3 comprises 14 residues. Per the germline V gene, CDR1 is LGHDT and CDR2 is YNNKEL (reference sequence). The DNA for the CDR3 is TGTGCCAGCAGCCAGCGGGAGGGTTTCTACGAGCAGTACTTC. It translates to CASSQREGFYEQYF.

The chain has TRBV7-2 and TRBJ2-4; 10 nucleotides match TRBD1. With 5 bases clipped from V and 8 bases from J, the junction kept 6 bases outside the gene matches. This CDR3 spans 14 amino acids. From germline, CDR1 is SGHTA and CDR2 FQGNSA. The CDR3, as DNA: TGTGCCAGCAGCCCGGACAGGGGGTGGGACATTCAGTACTTC. It translates to CASSPDRGWDIQYF. Variable domain in full (rest from reference TRBV7-2 and TRBJ2-4): GAGVSQSPSNKVTEKGKDVELRCDPISGHTALYWYRQSLGQGLEFLIYFQGNSAPDKSGLPSDRFSAERTGGSVSTLTIQRTQQEDSAVYLCASSPDRGWDIQYFGAGTRLSVL.

This chain uses TRBV20-1 with TRBJ2-2, with D unresolved. The CDR3 has 15 amino acids. Trimming stripped 3 bases from V and 7 bases from J, with 18 bases between. Germline assignment: CDR1 DFQATT and CDR2 SNEGSKA (reference sequence). The CDR3 reads CSASRADPPDGELFF. In DNA form, the CDR3 reads TGCAGTGCTAGTCGGGCAGACCCGCCCGACGGGGAGCTGTTTTTT.

The chain carries TRBV19 and TRBJ1-5; D gene ambiguous. Trimming stripped 5 bases from V and 0 bases from J, with 11 bases between. The CDR3 has 15 residues. Germline loops: CDR1 LNHDA, CDR2 SQIVND (reference sequence). The CDR3 here is CASSYDGVSNQPQHF. The CDR3 coding sequence is TGTGCCAGTAGTTACGACGGGGTTAGCAATCAGCCCCAGCATTTT.

This clone was counted only a few times. This rearrangement joins TRBV7-8 to TRBJ1-1; TRBD1 might be the D (6 bases). This CDR3 is built from 12 residues. Germline CDR1 SGHVS, CDR2 FQNEAQ. Between the trimmed V and J ends, which lost 4 bases and 7 bases, there was a span of 10 bases. The CDR3 region is CASSSDRHEAFF. CDR3 DNA sequence: TGTGCCAGCAGCTCAGACAGGCATGAAGCTTTCTTT.

The chain is built from TRBV6-5 and TRBJ1-5, with D uncertain. Per the germline V gene, CDR1 is MNHEY and CDR2 is SVGAGI. This CDR3 spans 15 amino acids. The V gene lost 0 bases and the J gene lost 3 bases, with 9 bases spanning the gap. This CDR3 reads CASSYSKWNNQPQHF. The CDR3 region has the DNA TGTGCCAGCAGTTACTCGAAATGGAACAATCAGCCCCAGCATTTT.

The chain uses TRBV12-5 and TRBJ2-3, with 9 bases matching TRBD2. The CDR3 is made up of 16 amino acids. V was pared by 1 base and J by 2 bases, with 4 bases of the junction left unmatched. The germline gives CDR1 LGHNT, CDR2 FRNRAP. CDR3 nucleotide sequence: TGTGCTAGTGGTTTGGGGCTAGCGGGGACCACAGATACGCAGTATTTT. This sequence encodes CASGLGLAGTTDTQYF.

The V and J genes are TRBV15 and TRBJ2-5; the match to TRBD2 covers 14 bases. CDR1 LNHNV and CDR2 YYDKDF come from the germline V gene (reference sequence). After removal of 2 bases from V and 3 bases from J, the junction contained 11 bases not matched to a gene. This CDR3 is built from 19 residues. The CDR3 DNA reads as TGTGCCACCAGCAGATCTCCGACTAGCGGGGGGGCCGCGGAAGAGACCCAGTACTTC. The encoded protein is CATSRSPTSGGAAEETQYF.

This rearrangement joins TRBV7-6 to TRBJ2-7; 11 bases line up with TRBD2. CDR3 length equals 15 residues. V shed 5 bases, J shed 6 bases, and the junction held 9 bases outside the gene matches. Germline-derived CDR1 and CDR2 are SGHVS and FNYEAQ. The CDR3 sequence: CASSRYSGGGSEQYF. The CDR3 region has the DNA TGTGCCAGCAGCCGATATAGCGGGGGGGGCAGCGAGCAGTACTTC. Together with reference TRBV7-6 and TRBJ2-7, the CDR3 gives the full variable domain: GAGVSQSPRYKVTKRGQDVALRCDPISGHVSLYWYRQALGQGPEFLTYFNYEAQQDKSGLPNDRFSAERPEGSISTLTIQRTEQRDSAMYRCASSRYSGGGSEQYFGPGTRLTVT.

The chain recombines TRBV10-3 with TRBJ1-2; TRBD1 might be the D (6 bases). From germline, CDR1 is ENHRY and CDR2 SYGVKD. The CDR3 extends over 12 amino acids. V dropped 4 bases and J dropped 8 bases, with 11 bases sitting between them. CDR3 sequence: CAISASGEGYTF. CDR3 DNA sequence: TGTGCCATCAGTGCATCAGGGGAAGGCTACACCTTC.

As DNA, the CDR3 is TGTGCCAGCTCCCTTAGGGAAGGGGTCATGAACACTGAAGCTTTCTTT. This gives the protein CASSLREGVMNTEAFF. The chain links TRBV18 to TRBJ1-1; D perhaps matches TRBD1 (5 bases). Germline assignment: CDR1 KGHSH and CDR2 LQKENI. Trimming removed 6 bases from V and 0 bases from J, with 17 bases in between. CDR3 length: 16 residues.

This clone was seen only a few times. This chain connects TRBV14 to TRBJ1-2; D remains ambiguous. Germline V gives CDR1 SGHDN, CDR2 FVKESK. Trimming stripped 4 bases from V and 5 bases from J, with 17 bases between. This CDR3 has 15 residues. The CDR3 spells CASSPESAIWYGYTF. CDR3 DNA sequence: TGTGCCAGCAGCCCTGAATCGGCTATTTGGTATGGCTACACCTTC.

This clone has a handful of counts. Other DNA sequences of this sample code for an identical CDR3. The V gene is TRBV10-3, the J gene TRBJ1-1, with 7 bases matching TRBD1. The CDR3 consists of 15 residues. CDR1 and CDR2 from the germline V gene are ENHRY and SYGVKD. Trimming cost V 0 bases and J 1 base; bases outside gene matches: 2. CDR3 sequence reads: CAISESGTANTEAFF. The CDR3 DNA reads as TGTGCCATCAGTGAGTCGGGGACAGCGAACACTGAAGCTTTCTTT.

The table lists this clone with a count of one. V is TRBV6-2 or TRBV6-3 and J is TRBJ2-2; the match to TRBD1 covers 7 bases. CDR1 and CDR2 from the germline V gene are MNHEY and SVGEGT. The CDR3 consists of 13 residues. V dropped 4 bases and J dropped 6; count of bases not matched to a gene: 2. The CDR3 loop is CASSFQGAGELFF. The DNA of the CDR3 is TGTGCCAGCAGTTTTCAGGGGGCCGGGGAGCTGTTTTTT.

This clone is medium-sized (0.01 to 0.1%). J is TRBJ2-7 and V is TRBV11-2; D is unclear. Trimming took 7 bases from V and 8 from J, leaving 12 bases between them. Germline V gene data show CDR1 as SGHAT and CDR2 as FQNNGV. The CDR3 totals 11 residues. The chain's CDR3 is CASTPRMKQYF. The CDR3 coding sequence is TGTGCCAGCACCCCCCGTATGAAGCAGTACTTC. The full variable domain, with the rest looked up from reference TRBV11-2 and TRBJ2-7, is EAGVAQSPRYKIIEKRQSVAFWCNPISGHATLYWYQQILGQGPKLLIQFQNNGVVDDSQLPKDRFSAERLKGVDSTLKIQPAKLEDSAVYLCASTPRMKQYFGPGTRLTVT.